This record concerns one TCR beta chain sequence. This clonotype has more than one count but fewer than ten. Its antigen remains undetermined. Base qualities are missing; no much larger clone stands one base away. The CDR1 and CDR2 encoded by the germline V gene (reference sequence) are MNHEY and SMNVEV. The CDR3 covers 11 residues, taking in both the cysteine and the phenylalanine. Only the CDR3 region is kept as DNA, spanning 33 bases read in frame from base 1. Cut back by 6 bases and 8 bases, the V and J ends lie 5 bases apart. Library construction relied on PCR. DNA from cultured CD4+ T cells was subjected to TCR sequencing with the Oncomine TCR Beta short-read assay at the Johns Hopkins FTIC core. The QIAamp micro DNA kit was used to extract genomic DNA from the cultured CD4+ T cells. Oncomine TCR Beta libraries from cultured CD4+ T cells were pooled using unique dual indexes and sequenced on an Illumina iSeq 100. The source study handled its data this way. Non-productive sequences were removed, and CDR3s not starting with C, not ending with F or W, or shorter than 7 amino acids were discarded. Antigen-specific clonotypes were identified with the MANAFEST web application by comparing peptide-stimulated wells with reference and other culture wells. Positive clones required FDR below 0.05, an odds ratio above 5, and productive frequency above 0.1% in at least two of three replicate wells. Cross-reactive clonotypes were defined as significantly expanded in both SARS-CoV-2 spike wells and at least one common cold coronavirus spike condition. Using R version 3.6.1, CDR3 homology was evaluated through Levenshtein distances (stringdist) along with unrooted phylogenetic trees (ape). TCRdb ran its own pipeline on the public reads, namely fastp trimming at Q25 and MiXCR clone calling, and kept in-frame beta chains. Each CDR3 protein gets just one entry, which takes the most common genes and DNA from the rows behind it. The V and J calls follow TCRdb's processing rather than the paper's. In all, the sample holds 9,000 to 15,000 distinct CDR3 sequences, and around 50% of those were seen once. Together, the top ten hold about 31% of the sample.

This specimen belongs to a study of vaccination and CD4 T cells after COVID-19 (dated by TCRdb to 2022 to 2024). Turning to the overall study: Convalescent patients had a positive SARS-CoV-2 result on nasal swab PCR, and of these patients, several had mild disease and one had severe disease. The convalescent cohort comprised six males and four females, including two Hispanic individuals, seven Caucasians, two Asians and one multiracial person. Participants received two doses of either the Pfizer-BioNTech BNT162b2 vaccine (n=8) or the Moderna mRNA-1273 vaccine (n=2). Post-COVID blood samples were collected from convalescent patients a median of roughly 100 days after diagnosis, with a range of roughly 35 to 161 days. Post-vaccine blood samples were taken a median of roughly 75 days after the second vaccine dose, with a range of about 14 to 241 days. For stimulating the cultures, overlapping spike peptide pools were used, derived from SARS-CoV-2 as well as from the common cold coronaviruses HCoV-NL63, HCoV-OC43 and HCoV-229E. As controls, cultures received a CEFX viral epitope pool (the positive control), an HIV-1 Nef peptide pool (the negative control), or no peptide at all. In 10 COVID-19 convalescent patients and a handful of infection-naive healthy vaccine recipients, the spike-specific CD4+ TCR repertoire before mRNA vaccination was compared with the repertoire after mRNA vaccination. Summary of the overall study and its limitations: Only a relatively small number of convalescent patients were included in the study, and early timepoints following natural infection were not analyzed. The median number of SARS-CoV-2-reactive clonotypes rose from around 22 after infection to some 40 after vaccination, but the change was not significant. Among the post-vaccine SARS-CoV-2-reactive clones in convalescent patients, a median 86.3% showed up only after vaccination, which suggests vaccine-specific priming. Of the vaccine-specific clones found in convalescent patients, nearly all (304 of 307) were mono-reactive for SARS-CoV-2 spike instead of being cross-reactive with common cold coronaviruses.

The treatment or condition label here, explained by the study, means: roughly ten-day PBMC culture with coronavirus spike peptide pools or control peptides (ViraFEST assay). The study used the ViraFEST assay, which expanded antigen-specific T cells with peptide pools and then identified expanded clonotypes by TCR sequencing. The convalescent patients' positive SARS-CoV-2 PCR tests were from March to December 2020, which was before the Alpha, Beta and Delta variants emerged in the United States. Fewer than 2.5 million PBMCs per well were cultured in IMDM with about 5% human AB serum and approximately 9.8 IU/ml IL-2, plus 10 ug/ml peptide pools. Half of the culture medium was replaced with fresh IL-2-containing medium on days 3 and 7. CD4+ T cells were isolated after approximately ten days of culture through negative selection using the EasySep CD4+ T cell isolation kit. PBMCs were separated from whole blood using Ficoll-Paque Plus gradient centrifugation and then either used fresh or cryopreserved at -140C. Culture conditions were generally each tested in triplicate wells.

Sequenced input: CD4+ T cells from blood, cultured in vitro. The sequence links TRBV27 to TRBJ1-6, with a weak D call of TRBD1 (5 bases match). The TCR originated in a human donor who had recovered from COVID-19. The DNA sequence is given as TGTGCCAGCAGGGGGGATTCACCCCTCCACTTT. Translated, it reads CASRGDSPLHF.